This section outlines one T cell receptor (beta chain) sequence together with its context. Participants, roughly 18 to 89 years old, spanned under 30 US areas. In the original processing: Nucleated cell counts were estimated from reference gene primer amplification. Some clones are missing from TCRdb's copy, which holds only in-frame ones; the method was immunoSEQ multiplex PCR. V and J calls and clone size are copied from that table; D and trimming were computed from the DNA. This table holds fewer than 350,000 clones, roughly 88% found once. These data are taken from a study of blood T cell repertoires in COVID-19. The overall study: COVID-19 samples from acute and convalescent phases originated in the United States, Italy and Spain. The cDNA or gDNA used as material had been derived from T cells, B-cell-depleted T cells, or PBMCs.

V was clipped by 3 bases and J by 3 bases, with 11 bases between them. The V gene's germline CDR1 is LNHDA and CDR2 SQIVND (reference sequence). The CDR3 consists of 14 residues. Source material: PBMCs or T cells enriched from blood (not recorded which). This chain links TRBV19 with TRBJ1-2; perhaps TRBD1 as D (5 bases). The TCR originated in a man aged 30 to 39 who had recovered from COVID-19. In DNA form, the CDR3 reads TGTGCCAGTAGTATTAGGGGTTTCGACTATGGCTACACCTTC. It yields the protein CASSIRGFDYGYTF.